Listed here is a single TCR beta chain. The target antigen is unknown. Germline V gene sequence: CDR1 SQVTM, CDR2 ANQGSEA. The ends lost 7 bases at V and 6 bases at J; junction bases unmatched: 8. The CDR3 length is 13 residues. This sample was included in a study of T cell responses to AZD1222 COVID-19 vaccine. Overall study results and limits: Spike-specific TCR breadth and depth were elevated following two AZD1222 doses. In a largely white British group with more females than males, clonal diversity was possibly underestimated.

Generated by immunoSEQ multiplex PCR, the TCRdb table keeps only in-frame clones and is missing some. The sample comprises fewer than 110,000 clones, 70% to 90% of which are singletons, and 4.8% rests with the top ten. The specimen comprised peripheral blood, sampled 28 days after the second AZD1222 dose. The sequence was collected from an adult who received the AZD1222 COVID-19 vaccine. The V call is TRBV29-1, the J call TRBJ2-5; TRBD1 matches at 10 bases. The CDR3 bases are TGCAGCGGACTGACAGGGGGCGTGAAGACCCAGTACTTC. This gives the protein CSGLTGGVKTQYF.